Listed below are T cell receptor beta chains from one sample, sequenced in a study of cytomegalovirus exposure and HLA in healthy donors. The protocol was immunoSEQ multiplex PCR, while the TCRdb copy is restricted to in-frame clones and leaves out a portion. The sample contains 120,000 to 150,000 clones, about four fifths of which appear only once. The sample consisted of PBMCs. The receptors here all came from a woman under 40 in good health and CMV-seronegative. Both conserved end residues are part of each CDR3. Fields, in order: J gene, V gene, D gene, clone size, CDR3 DNA, CDR3 protein. The D gene is left open where the match is weak. Clone size is given for some rows only: seen once, a few or many times, or a class if the clone is expanded.

TRBJ2-7	TRBV5-1	-	few	TGCGCCAGCAGTCCCCAGGGGACAACCTCCTACGAGCAGTACTTC	CASSPQGTTSYEQYF
TRBJ1-2	TRBV6-5	TRBD1	-	TGTGCCAGCAGTTACCCTGGACAGGGATATGGCTACACCTTC	CASSYPGQGYGYTF
TRBJ1-6	TRBV6-5	-	-	TGTGCCAGCATCGACACAGGGAAATATAATTCACCCCTCCACTTT	CASIDTGKYNSPLHF
TRBJ1-1	TRBV11-3	-	-	TGTGCCAGCAGCTTAGAACAGAACACTGAAGCTTTCTTT	CASSLEQNTEAFF
TRBJ2-7	TRBV7-2	TRBD2	-	TGTGCCAGCAGCTCCGGAGGCGGGGGGACCTACGAGCAGTACTTC	CASSSGGGGTYEQYF
TRBJ2-7	TRBV5-4	TRBD1	-	TGTGCCAGCAGCTCACAGACAGGGTCCACCTACGAGCAGTACTTC	CASSSQTGSTYEQYF
TRBJ1-2	TRBV18	TRBD1	-	TGTGCCAGCTCACCCCTTCCGACAGGGGGAAGTAACTATGGCTACACCTTC	CASSPLPTGGSNYGYTF
TRBJ1-2	TRBV6-5	TRBD1	-	TGTGCCAGCAGTTACTCGATACCGACAGGGGCCTATGGCTACACCTTC	CASSYSIPTGAYGYTF
TRBJ1-2	TRBV18	-	-	TGTGCCAGCTCACCAGTCCCCGGACAGACTAACTATGGCTACACCTTC	CASSPVPGQTNYGYTF
TRBJ1-5	TRBV28	TRBD1	-	TGTGCCAGCAGGACGGGACAGCTTCCTAATCAGCCCCAGCATTTT	CASRTGQLPNQPQHF
TRBJ1-1	TRBV9	-	-	TGTGCCAGCAGCGTTGGGCACAGGGACGACACTGAAGCTTTCTTT	CASSVGHRDDTEAFF
TRBJ2-1	TRBV6-5	-	-	TGTGCCAGCAGCCGGCCATCGGGGTCCTACAATGAGCAGTTCTTC	CASSRPSGSYNEQFF
TRBJ1-1	TRBV25-1	-	once	TGTGCCAGCAGTGAATCAGTAGCGGTTCGGGATGAAGCTTTCTTT	CASSESVAVRDEAFF
TRBJ2-4	TRBV28	-	-	TGTGCCAGCAGTCCAGCCGACAGGAGGGCCAAAAACATTCAGTACTTC	CASSPADRRAKNIQYF
TRBJ1-1	TRBV27	TRBD1	-	TGTGCCAGCAGTTTGTCCCGGCGACAGGGGATGGTCGGGAACACTGAAGCTTTCTTT	CASSLSRRQGMVGNTEAFF
TRBJ1-1	TRBV7-3	-	once	TGTGCCAGCAGCTCACAGGGTTGGGCCACTGAAGCTTTCTTT	CASSSQGWATEAFF
TRBJ1-1	TRBV5-6	-	-	TGTGCCAGCAGCTGGCAGGGGTTCCCAGAGATTAAAGCTTTCTTT	CASSWQGFPEIKAFF
TRBJ2-1	TRBV6-6	TRBD2	once	TGTGCCAGCAGTTACGTTAGCGGGCTTCGGTATGAGCAGTTCTTC	CASSYVSGLRYEQFF
TRBJ1-2	TRBV7-9	-	-	TGTGCCAGCAGCTTAGGGGAGAGGAGGGACGGCTACACCTTC	CASSLGERRDGYTF
TRBJ1-4	TRBV5-6	-	-	TGTGCCAGCAGCTTGGATAACGCAGGGGTAGGGGAAAAACTGTTTTTT	CASSLDNAGVGEKLFF
TRBJ2-1	TRBV7-3	TRBD2	-	TGTGCCAGCAGCTTTAGCGGGGGTCACAATGAGCAGTTCTTC	CASSFSGGHNEQFF
TRBJ2-5	TRBV4-2	-	-	TGTGCCAGCAGCCGGGGCGGGGCCAAAGAGACCCAGTACTTC	CASSRGGAKETQYF
TRBJ2-3	TRBV6-5	TRBD2	once	TGTGCCAGCAGTTACTCGTCTAGCGGGTGGGATACGCAGTATTTT	CASSYSSSGWDTQYF
TRBJ2-3	TRBV4-1	-	-	TGCGCCAGCAGCCCGGGACTCGTCACAGATACGCAGTATTTT	CASSPGLVTDTQYF
TRBJ2-4	TRBV7-9	TRBD2	-	TGTGCCAGCAGCTTACTAGCGGGGGTTAAAAACATTCAGTACTTC	CASSLLAGVKNIQYF
TRBJ2-3	TRBV5-1	TRBD2	-	TGCGCCAGCAGCTTCGGGCGGGGGGCCCAACCAGATACGCAGTATTTT	CASSFGRGAQPDTQYF
TRBJ2-1	TRBV5-1	TRBD2	-	TGCGCCAGCAGCATAATGAATAGCGGGGGTGATTCCTACAATGAGCAGTTCTTC	CASSIMNSGGDSYNEQFF
TRBJ2-5	TRBV29-1	TRBD2	-	TGCAGCGTCGGCGGTCCGGGACTAGCGGCTAAAGAGACCCAGTACTTC	CSVGGPGLAAKETQYF
TRBJ1-5	TRBV10-3	TRBD1	-	TGTGCCATCAGTGAGACCAGGGGGCCTTTCAATCAGCCCCAGCATTTT	CAISETRGPFNQPQHF
TRBJ2-7	TRBV29-1	-	-	TGCAGCGTTGGGCCGGGTCCCTACGAGCAGTACTTC	CSVGPGPYEQYF
TRBJ1-6	TRBV5-1	-	-	TGCGCCAGCAGCTTGCCAGGGGCGGGTTCACCCCTCCACTTT	CASSLPGAGSPLHF
TRBJ1-1	TRBV5-1	-	-	TGCGCCAGCAGCTTGGTCCCAGGGGATGTCACTGAAGCTTTCTTT	CASSLVPGDVTEAFF
TRBJ2-3	TRBV19	TRBD1	-	TGTGCCAGTAGTTTCAAACAGGGGGCGCGGACAGATACGCAGTATTTT	CASSFKQGARTDTQYF
TRBJ2-7	TRBV28	-	-	TGTGCCAGCAGTCAAATACAGGGAACCTACGAGCAGTACTTC	CASSQIQGTYEQYF
TRBJ1-5	TRBV18	-	few	TGTGCCAGCTCACCAGTAAGGGGAGGGGATCAGCCCCAGCATTTT	CASSPVRGGDQPQHF
TRBJ2-3	TRBV5-1	-	-	TGCGCCAGCAGAACCTATAGCGGTGGCTCTGATACGCAGTATTTT	CASRTYSGGSDTQYF
TRBJ1-6	TRBV7-2	-	-	TGTGCCAGCAGCTTATTAGGGGTGGGGACATCTTCACCCCTCCACTTT	CASSLLGVGTSSPLHF
TRBJ2-2	TRBV29-1	-	-	TGCAGCGTTGAAACAGACGGCTCGTCCGGGGAGCTGTTTTTT	CSVETDGSSGELFF
TRBJ2-3	TRBV29-1	TRBD1	-	TGCAGCGTTACAGGGGGCGCCGGCACAGATACGCAGTATTTT	CSVTGGAGTDTQYF
TRBJ1-1	TRBV6-6	-	-	TGTGCCAGCAGTTACCCGAGGTCTGAAGCTTTCTTT	CASSYPRSEAFF
TRBJ2-5	TRBV7-9	-	-	TGTGCCAGCATCCACGGGTACCAAGAGACCCAGTACTTC	CASIHGYQETQYF
TRBJ1-1	TRBV10-3	-	once	TGTGCCATCGGAGGTAGCTCGGGTAACACTGAAGCTTTCTTT	CAIGGSSGNTEAFF
TRBJ2-5	TRBV5-1	TRBD2	-	TGCGCCAGCAGCTTGGGAAGGGGCGGGGGAGAGACCCAGTACTTC	CASSLGRGGGETQYF
TRBJ2-1	TRBV18	TRBD2	-	TGTGCCAGCTCACCAAACCCCCCCGGGGGGAATGAGCAGTTCTTC	CASSPNPPGGNEQFF
TRBJ2-7	TRBV5-1	TRBD2	few	TGCGCCAGCAGCTTCGGGGGACTACAGCGAGATTACGAGCAGTACTTC	CASSFGGLQRDYEQYF
TRBJ1-5	TRBV6-1	-	-	TGTGCCAGCAGTATCCCGAGCTTCACTCAGCCCCAGCATTTT	CASSIPSFTQPQHF
TRBJ1-1	TRBV6-6	-	-	TGTGCCAGCAGGATGGGTGGGGCTTGGGACACTGAAGCTTTCTTT	CASRMGGAWDTEAFF
TRBJ2-1	TRBV9	-	-	TGTGCCAGCAGCGTAGCTGGACAGCTAGACAATGAGCAGTTCTTC	CASSVAGQLDNEQFF
TRBJ2-7	TRBV23-1	-	-	TGCGCCAGCAGTCTATCCCATGGCCGATCCTACGAGCAGTACTTC	CASSLSHGRSYEQYF
TRBJ2-7	TRBV5-1	TRBD1	-	TGCGCCAGCAGCTTGGCCACGACAGGGATGGAAGAGCAGTACTTC	CASSLATTGMEEQYF
TRBJ1-2	TRBV28	-	-	TGTGCCAGCGATACCCGTGACAGCGACTATGGCTACACCTTC	CASDTRDSDYGYTF
TRBJ2-1	TRBV7-2	TRBD2	once	TGTGCCAGCAGCAGGGGACTAGCGGTTAGCTCCTACAATGAGCAGTTCTTC	CASSRGLAVSSYNEQFF